This TCR beta chain was observed in a study of shared clonotypes between healthy human individuals. Germline CDR1 and CDR2: SGHAT and FQNNGV. Trimming took 3 bases from V and 8 from J, leaving 19 bases between them. CDR3 length equals 16 residues. The table came from immunoSEQ multiplex PCR; TCRdb's copy has only in-frame clones and leaves some out. The sample has about 1.4 million clones; about 96% are singletons. This sequence was found in a man aged 30 to 39 in good health. This chain links TRBV11-2 with TRBJ1-4; the D gene is possibly TRBD1 (6 bases). The sequenced sample was naive CD4+ T cells sorted from blood. Subset reported: CD45RA+ positively selected. The DNA of the CDR3 is TGTGCCAGCAGCTTGAGCGAAAGGGGGGTCTTCGAAAAACTGTTTTTT. Translating gives CASSLSERGVFEKLFF.